This passage covers 28 T cell receptor beta chains from one sample sequenced in a study of cytomegalovirus exposure and HLA in healthy donors. The method was immunoSEQ multiplex PCR; TCRdb's version includes in-frame clones alone and lacks a portion of them. In the table there are about 330,000 clones, about nine tenths of which are singletons. Sequences were obtained from PBMCs. The receptors stem from a woman aged 30 to 39 in good health and CMV-seropositive.

The rearrangement uses TRBV5-4 and TRBJ2-3, with TRBD2 matching 10 bases. This CDR3 is built from 15 residues. The junction had 7 bases not matched to a gene; V was cut back by 3 bases and J by 6 bases. Per the germline V gene, CDR1 is SGHNT and CDR2 is YYREEE (reference sequence). This CDR3 reads CASSWGAAGGDTQYF. As DNA, the CDR3 is TGTGCCAGCAGCTGGGGAGCAGCGGGGGGGGATACGCAGTATTTT.

This clone came up a few times. This chain uses TRBV7-6 with TRBJ1-5; 8 nucleotides line up with TRBD1. After removal of 0 bases from V and 2 bases from J, the junction contained 9 bases not matched to a gene. Germline CDR1 and CDR2: SGHVS and FNYEAQ. The CDR3 length is 18 residues. The CDR3 nucleotides are TGTGCCAGCAGCTTAGCCCCCACAGGGGGAGAAGGCAATCAGCCCCAGCATTTT. Translating gives CASSLAPTGGEGNQPQHF.

The chain couples TRBV6-1 to TRBJ1-2; possibly TRBD1 for D (6 bases). This CDR3 has 13 amino acids. V lost 3 bases, J lost 8 bases, and 13 bases lay in between. Germline values: CDR1 MNHNS, CDR2 SASEGT. The CDR3, as DNA: TGTGCCAGCAGTGACAGGGGATTGGGGGGCTACACCTTC. Residues: CASSDRGLGGYTF.

The CDR3 DNA is TGTGCCAGTATTCGGACAAATAGCAATCAGCCCCAGCATTTT. Residues: CASIRTNSNQPQHF. The rearrangement joins TRBV19 to TRBJ1-5; perhaps TRBD1 as D (5 bases). The germline CDR1 and CDR2 sequences are LNHDA and SQIVND (reference sequence). This CDR3 comprises 14 residues. V dropped 7 bases and J dropped 0 bases, with 10 bases sitting between them.

The sample holds a few counts of this clone. This rearrangement joins TRBV6-1 to TRBJ2-2, with 8 bases aligning to TRBD1. V shed 5 bases, J shed 5 bases, and the junction held 4 bases outside the gene matches. The CDR3 sequence is 14 residues long. CDR1 MNHNS and CDR2 SASEGT come from the germline V gene. CDR3: CASSTHRGTGELFF. In DNA, the CDR3 is TGTGCCAGCAGTACCCACAGGGGGACCGGGGAGCTGTTTTTT.

J is TRBJ1-2 and V is TRBV6-1; no firm D call. V was cut by 6 bases and J by 7 bases, with 6 bases left in between. The CDR3 contains 10 residues. Germline CDR1 MNHNS, CDR2 SASEGT. DNA for the CDR3: TGTGCCAGCAGAGTCTTTGGCTACACCTTC. Translation gives CASRVFGYTF.

The J gene is TRBJ2-1, the V gene TRBV5-4; 13 bases line up with TRBD2. The junction had 2 bases not matched to a gene; V was cut back by 4 bases and J by 4 bases. The CDR3 totals 15 residues. Per germline, CDR1 SGHNT and CDR2 YYREEE (reference sequence). This CDR3 is CASSPGLAGYNEQFF. The CDR3 coding sequence is TGTGCCAGCAGCCCGGGACTAGCGGGATACAATGAGCAGTTCTTC.

This chain links TRBV27 with TRBJ2-1, with D possibly matching TRBD2 (6 bases). Germline values: CDR1 MNHEY, CDR2 SMNVEV (reference sequence). The CDR3 contains 12 residues. V dropped 6 bases and J dropped 13 bases, with 16 bases sitting between them. The CDR3 is CASSPIGGTQFF. As DNA, the CDR3 is TGTGCCAGCAGCCCGATTGGAGGGACTCAGTTCTTC.

This clone appeared a single time. V is TRBV28 and J is TRBJ1-2; no clear D gene. V was pared by 6 bases and J by 1 base, with 9 bases between. This CDR3 is built from 13 residues. Looked up from germline, CDR1 is MDHEN and CDR2 is SYDVKM. The CDR3 DNA follows: TGTGCCAGCAGCCCCCCCTATAACTATGGCTACACCTTC. This sequence encodes CASSPPYNYGYTF.

The V and J genes are TRBV2 and TRBJ2-2; 8 bases line up with TRBD1. The trim removed 4 bases at V and 4 bases at J, leaving 8 bases unmatched. CDR1 is SNHLY and CDR2 is FYNNEI in the germline V gene. The CDR3 has 16 residues. CDR3 DNA sequence: TGTGCCAGCAGTGTCGGGCAGGGGGCTATCACCGGGGAGCTGTTTTTT. Protein sequence: CASSVGQGAITGELFF. The full variable domain, completed using reference TRBV2 and TRBJ2-2, is EPEVTQTPSHQVTQMGQEVILRCVPISNHLYFYWYRQILGQKVEFLVSFYNNEISEKSEIFDDQFSVERPDGSNFTLKIRSTKLEDSAMYFCASSVGQGAITGELFFGEGSRLTVL.

The chain links TRBV30 to TRBJ1-2; TRBD1 agrees at 7 bases. Germline V CDR1 and CDR2: GTSNPN, SVGIG (reference sequence). This CDR3 has 12 residues. The junction had 3 bases not matched to a gene; V was cut back by 4 bases and J by 4 bases. The CDR3 DNA follows: TGTGCCTGGAAGGGGGCAGGCTATGGCTACACCTTC. Its protein product is CAWKGAGYGYTF.

This chain uses TRBV15 with TRBJ2-2; D possibly corresponds to TRBD1 (6 bases). Trimming took 3 bases from V and 7 from J, leaving 15 bases between them. The length of the CDR3 is 15 residues. Germline V gives CDR1 LNHNV, CDR2 YYDKDF (reference sequence). The CDR3 spells CATSRRQDIGGELFF. The CDR3 coding sequence is TGTGCCACCAGCAGGAGACAGGATATAGGCGGGGAGCTGTTTTTT.

Here the CDR3 reads CASSSGTSGSGAYNEQFF. Written as DNA, the CDR3 is TGTGCCAGCAGCTCAGGGACTAGCGGGAGCGGGGCCTACAATGAGCAGTTCTTC. The chain is built from TRBV7-6 and TRBJ2-1; 14 bases map to TRBD2. The germline CDR1 and CDR2 sequences are SGHVS and FNYEAQ. This CDR3 has 18 amino acids. Losses at the gene ends were 4 bases for V and 2 bases for J; bases not matched to a gene: 7.

This chain links TRBV29-1 with TRBJ1-2, with 8 bases matching TRBD1. Germline-derived CDR1 and CDR2 are SQVTM and ANQGSEA. CDR3 length: 15 residues. V lost 3 bases and J lost 5; bases outside the gene matches: 11. The CDR3 reads CSVESPQGVGYGYTF. The DNA of the CDR3 is TGCAGCGTTGAGTCGCCACAGGGGGTAGGGTATGGCTACACCTTC.

The rearrangement uses TRBV6-1 and TRBJ1-5; D is possibly TRBD1 (6 bases). V lost 4 bases to trimming and J lost 1 base, with 20 bases between them. Germline lookup yields CDR1 MNHNS and CDR2 SASEGT. There are 18 residues in the CDR3. The CDR3 spells CASSAIILQGWSNQPQHF. CDR3 nucleotide sequence: TGTGCCAGCAGTGCCATCATTTTACAGGGATGGAGCAATCAGCCCCAGCATTTT.

The rearrangement uses TRBV29-1 and TRBJ2-2; D remains ambiguous. The germline CDR1 and CDR2 sequences are SQVTM and ANQGSEA. Trimming removed 7 bases at V and 0 bases at J, with 12 bases between. The CDR3 sequence is 14 residues long. The CDR3 region is CSGRWGSNTGELFF. The CDR3, as DNA: TGCAGCGGACGCTGGGGATCGAACACCGGGGAGCTGTTTTTT.

The rearrangement links TRBV4-2 to TRBJ2-1, with 8 bases lining up with TRBD2. The V segment lost 4 bases and the J segment 5 bases; nucleotides outside the gene matches: 13. CDR1 LGHNA and CDR2 YNFKEQ come from the germline V gene. The CDR3 runs to 17 residues. The CDR3 DNA reads TGTGCCAGCAGCCCCGAAATGAAGCGGGAGCGGGACAATGAGCAGTTCTTC. Translation gives CASSPEMKRERDNEQFF.

This chain connects TRBV2 to TRBJ2-3; no clear D. Trimming pared 2 bases from V and 2 bases from J, leaving 17 bases between. The germline gives CDR1 SNHLY, CDR2 FYNNEI. This CDR3 is built from 17 residues. The CDR3 region has the DNA TGTGCCAGCAGTGAATTCTTGACTCCGGCCCCCACAGATACGCAGTATTTT. Its protein is CASSEFLTPAPTDTQYF.

The rearrangement uses TRBV27 and TRBJ2-3, with 9 bases lining up with TRBD2. The CDR3 runs 14 residues. Per the germline V gene, CDR1 is MNHEY and CDR2 is SMNVEV (reference sequence). V lost 7 bases, J lost 2 bases, and 4 bases stayed unmatched. In nucleotides, the CDR3 is TGTGCCAGCAAGAGACTAGCGGCCACAGATACGCAGTATTTT. It encodes CASKRLAATDTQYF.

The chain has TRBV5-4 and TRBJ2-5; possible D gene TRBD2, 5 bases. CDR1 and CDR2 (germline): SGHNT, YYREEE (reference sequence). The V end lost 0 bases, the J end lost 1 base, and 16 bases lay between the germline ends. The CDR3 spans 17 residues. The CDR3 sequence is CASSLAGGGVLQETQYF. The DNA of the CDR3 is TGTGCCAGCAGCTTGGCCGGCGGAGGCGTTCTCCAAGAGACCCAGTACTTC.

Remarks on this clone: Mismatch with germline at one junction end may stem from a read error. V is TRBV28 and J is TRBJ2-4; 7 bases fit TRBD1. The CDR3 covers 15 residues. Germline V gene sequence: CDR1 MDHEN, CDR2 SYDVKM. For the CDR3, the DNA is TGTGCCGGCAGTTTAGGGGGCAAAGCCAAAAACATTCAGTACTTC. This encodes CAGSLGGKAKNIQYF.

This sequence joins TRBV5-4 and TRBJ2-2; TRBD2 matches 13 bases. The germline V gene has CDR1 SGHNT and CDR2 YYREEE (reference sequence). V dropped 0 bases and J dropped 5; count of bases not matched to a gene: 10. The CDR3 sequence is 19 residues long. The CDR3 sequence: CASSLGRRLAGGGTGELFF. CDR3 sequence (DNA): TGTGCCAGCAGCTTGGGACGTCGACTAGCGGGGGGAGGGACCGGGGAGCTGTTTTTT.

This chain links TRBV27 with TRBJ1-2; 8 bases map to TRBD1. This CDR3 is 14 amino acids long. CDR1 and CDR2 from the germline V gene are MNHEY and SMNVEV (reference sequence). V lost 1 base and J lost 4; bases outside the gene matches: 2. This CDR3 is CASSLYRGGYGYTF. The DNA for the CDR3 is TGTGCCAGCAGTTTATACAGGGGGGGCTATGGCTACACCTTC.

This clone appeared a few times. The chain links TRBV27 to TRBJ2-7; possibly TRBD1 for D (5 bases). Trimming cost V 4 bases and J 2 bases, with 6 bases left between them. Germline lookup yields CDR1 MNHEY and CDR2 SMNVEV (reference sequence). The CDR3 totals 12 residues. CDR3 bases: TGTGCCAGCAGTTCCAGGGCCTACGAGCAGTACTTC. Translation gives CASSSRAYEQYF.

This sequence joins TRBV6-5 and TRBJ2-2; D not certain. Between the trimmed V and J ends, which lost 2 bases and 2 bases, there was a span of 9 bases. Germline assignment: CDR1 MNHEY and CDR2 SVGAGI. The CDR3 sequence is 15 residues long. In DNA form, the CDR3 reads TGTGCCAGCAGTTACAGCACAGACAACACCGGGGAGCTGTTTTTT. Amino acids: CASSYSTDNTGELFF.

This sequence joins TRBV11-3 and TRBJ2-7; 7 bases are a match to TRBD2. The CDR3 sequence is 13 residues long. The V gene end was trimmed by 3 bases and the J gene end by 5 bases; junction bases not matched to a gene: 4. Germline V gene data show CDR1 as SGHNT and CDR2 as YENEEA. The CDR3 protein is CASSLGGGHEQYF. DNA for the CDR3: TGTGCCAGCAGCTTGGGGGGGGGTCACGAGCAGTACTTC.

CDR3 coding DNA: TGTGCCAGCAGTTGGGGGCCAGCTTGGGGCTACACCTTC. This sequence encodes CASSWGPAWGYTF. The chain has TRBV27 and TRBJ1-2; possibly TRBD1 for D (6 bases). Germline values: CDR1 MNHEY, CDR2 SMNVEV (reference sequence). V was clipped by 4 bases and J by 8 bases, with 14 bases between them. There are 13 residues in the CDR3.

The gene calls are TRBV5-1 and TRBJ2-5; 11 bases agree with TRBD2. The CDR3 runs to 16 residues. Trimming removed 3 bases from V and 0 bases from J; junction bases left unmatched: 4. Looked up from germline, CDR1 is SGHRS and CDR2 is YFSETQ. The CDR3 reads CASSSQLAGDQETQYF. In DNA form, the CDR3 reads TGCGCCAGCAGCTCCCAACTAGCGGGGGACCAAGAGACCCAGTACTTC.